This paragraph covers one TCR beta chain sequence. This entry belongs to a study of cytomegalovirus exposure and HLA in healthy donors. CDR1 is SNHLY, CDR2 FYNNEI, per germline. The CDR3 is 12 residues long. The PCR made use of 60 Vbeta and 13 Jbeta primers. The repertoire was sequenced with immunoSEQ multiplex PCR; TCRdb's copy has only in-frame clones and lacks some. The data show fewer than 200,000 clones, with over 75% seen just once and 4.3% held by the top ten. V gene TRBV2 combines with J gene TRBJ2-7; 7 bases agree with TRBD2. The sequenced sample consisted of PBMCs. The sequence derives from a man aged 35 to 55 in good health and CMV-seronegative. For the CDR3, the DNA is TGTGCTCAGCGGGGCGGTTCCTACGAGCAGTACTTC. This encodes CAQRGGSYEQYF.